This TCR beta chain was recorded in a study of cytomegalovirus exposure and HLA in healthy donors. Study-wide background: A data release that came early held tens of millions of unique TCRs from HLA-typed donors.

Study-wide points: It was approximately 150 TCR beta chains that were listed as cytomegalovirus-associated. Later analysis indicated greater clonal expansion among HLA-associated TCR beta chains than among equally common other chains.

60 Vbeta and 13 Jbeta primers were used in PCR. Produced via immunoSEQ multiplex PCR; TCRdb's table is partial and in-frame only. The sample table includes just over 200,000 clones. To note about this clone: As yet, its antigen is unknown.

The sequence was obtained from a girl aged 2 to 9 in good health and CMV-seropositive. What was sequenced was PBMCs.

CDR3 DNA: TGTGCCAGCAGCTTAGCGGGAGGAGTCCACGAGCAGTACTTC. Encoded protein: CASSLAGGVHEQYF. This chain links TRBV11-3 with TRBJ2-7; 7 nucleotides line up with TRBD2. Looked up from germline, CDR1 is SGHNT and CDR2 is YENEEA. The CDR3 contains 14 residues. V trimming: 1 base; J trimming: 5 bases; junction bases outside the gene matches: 5.